This T cell receptor beta chain was sequenced in a study of shared clonotypes between healthy human individuals. Across the study: With ages of 18 to 49, the donors were a couple of women and a few men.

Under the authors' procedure: With immunoSEQ giving junction-only sequences and no quality scores, filtering differed. This table comes from immunoSEQ multiplex PCR, and its TCRdb copy is limited to in-frame clones, with some not included. V and J calls and clone size come straight from that table; D and trimming were deduced from the DNA. The data show around 99,000 clones, approximately 75% seen once. The clonotype originates from a man aged 25-40 years in good health. The sequencing sample was made of memory CD8+ T cells sorted from blood. Specified subset: CD45RO+ cells pooled with CCR7-negative TemRA cells.

CDR3 amino acids: CASRNRQINEQFF. The CDR3 bases are TGTGCCAGCAGGAATCGACAGATCAATGAGCAGTTCTTC. The rearrangement uses TRBV7-9 and TRBJ2-1; weak D call: TRBD1 (5 bases). V lost 6 bases, J lost 6 bases, and 12 bases lay in between. The CDR3 extends over 13 amino acids. Germline lookup yields CDR1 SEHNR and CDR2 FQNEAQ (reference sequence).